This T cell receptor beta chain was obtained from a study of PD-1 blockade in classical Hodgkin lymphoma. TCRdb keeps only in-frame clones here, not all; method: immunoSEQ multiplex PCR. The profile shows 20,000 to 30,000 clones, roughly nine tenths of them singletons. After removal of 7 bases from V and 5 bases from J, the junction contained 6 bases not matched to a gene. The CDR3 is 13 amino acids. Germline V gives CDR1 LNHDA, CDR2 SQIVND (reference sequence). This clone has just a few counts. What it binds is not known. Time point here: newly diagnosed, previously untreated cHL patient sample. Magnetic depletion of unwanted cells isolated CD4+ T cells from thawed PBMCs. PBMCs from untreated, newly diagnosed classical Hodgkin lymphoma were comparison samples. Findings and caveats of the study: TCR diversity at baseline was reported to be reduced in newly diagnosed patients relative to healthy donors. Prior therapy or disease activity may underlie the repertoire differences, whose causes remain undefined.

This sequence was found in a human donor with classical Hodgkin lymphoma. Sequenced material: CD4+ T cells from blood. This chain uses TRBV19 with TRBJ1-1, with 8 bases matching TRBD1. CDR3 nucleotide sequence: TGTGCCAGTACCGGACAGGGACGAACTGAAGCTTTCTTT. This gives the protein CASTGQGRTEAFF.